This T cell receptor (beta chain) is drawn from a study of shared T cell receptors in the human thymus. The repertoire was sequenced with immunoSEQ multiplex PCR; TCRdb's copy has only in-frame clones and lacks some. The data show around 340,000 clones, 95% seen once. Per the germline V gene, CDR1 is SGHTA and CDR2 is FQGNSA. This CDR3 spans 15 amino acids. Unmatched junction bases numbered 6, after V lost 1 base and J lost 9 bases. This clonotype was sampled from a human donor. Sequencing used thymocytes. This chain uses TRBV7-2 with TRBJ2-1; 10 bases are shared with TRBD2. In DNA, the CDR3 is TGTGCCAGCAGCTTAGGGAGCGGGAGGGCGGGTGAGCAGTTCTTC. This codes for CASSLGSGRAGEQFF. The whole variable domain, filled in from reference TRBV7-2 and TRBJ2-1, reads GAGVSQSPSNKVTEKGKDVELRCDPISGHTALYWYRQSLGQGLEFLIYFQGNSAPDKSGLPSDRFSAERTGGSVSTLTIQRTQQEDSAVYLCASSLGSGRAGEQFFGPGTRLTVL.